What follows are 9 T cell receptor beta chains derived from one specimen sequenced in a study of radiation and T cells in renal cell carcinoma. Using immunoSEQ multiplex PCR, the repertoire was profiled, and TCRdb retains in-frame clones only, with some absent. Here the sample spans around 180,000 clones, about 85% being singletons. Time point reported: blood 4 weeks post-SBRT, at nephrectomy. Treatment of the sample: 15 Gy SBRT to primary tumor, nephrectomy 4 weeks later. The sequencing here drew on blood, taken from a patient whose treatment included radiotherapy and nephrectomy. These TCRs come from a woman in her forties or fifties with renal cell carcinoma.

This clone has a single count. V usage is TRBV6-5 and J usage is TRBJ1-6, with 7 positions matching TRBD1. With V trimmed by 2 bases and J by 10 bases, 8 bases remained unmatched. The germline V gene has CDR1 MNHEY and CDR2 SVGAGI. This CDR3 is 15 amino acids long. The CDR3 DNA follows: TGTGCCAGCAGTTACGGTACAGGGGAAAGGTCACCCCTCCACTTT. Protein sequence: CASSYGTGERSPLHF.

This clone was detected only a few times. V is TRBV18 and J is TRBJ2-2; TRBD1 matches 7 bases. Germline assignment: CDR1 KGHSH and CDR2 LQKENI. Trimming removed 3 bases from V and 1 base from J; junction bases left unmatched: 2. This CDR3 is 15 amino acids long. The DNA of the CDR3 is TGTGCCAGCTCACCCCGACAGGGGAACACCGGGGAGCTGTTTTTT. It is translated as CASSPRQGNTGELFF.

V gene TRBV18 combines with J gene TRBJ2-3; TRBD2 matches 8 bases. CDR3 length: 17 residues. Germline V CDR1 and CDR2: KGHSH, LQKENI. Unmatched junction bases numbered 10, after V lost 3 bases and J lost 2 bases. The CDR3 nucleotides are TGTGCCAGCTCACCTTATGCGATAGCGGGGAACACAGATACGCAGTATTTT. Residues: CASSPYAIAGNTDTQYF.

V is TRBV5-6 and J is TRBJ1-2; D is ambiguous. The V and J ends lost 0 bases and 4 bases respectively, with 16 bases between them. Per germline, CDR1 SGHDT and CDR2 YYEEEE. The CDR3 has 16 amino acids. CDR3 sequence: CASSLVSAVDAYGYTF. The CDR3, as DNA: TGTGCCAGCAGCTTGGTATCGGCAGTCGACGCCTATGGCTACACCTTC.

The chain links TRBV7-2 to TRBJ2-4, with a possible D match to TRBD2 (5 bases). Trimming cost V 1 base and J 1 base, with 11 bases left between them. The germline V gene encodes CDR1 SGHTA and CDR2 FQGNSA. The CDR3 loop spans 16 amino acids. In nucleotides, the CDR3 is TGTGCCAGCAGCTTAGTCCGGGATTGGGCCAAAAACATTCAGTACTTC. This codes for CASSLVRDWAKNIQYF.

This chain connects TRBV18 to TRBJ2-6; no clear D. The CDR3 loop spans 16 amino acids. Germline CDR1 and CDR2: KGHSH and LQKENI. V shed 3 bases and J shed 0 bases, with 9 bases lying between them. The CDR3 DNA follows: TGTGCCAGCTCACCTCAGGCCCGCTCTGGGGCCAACGTCCTGACTTTC. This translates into CASSPQARSGANVLTF.

CDR3 sequence: CASSSQDTHVDIQYF. CDR3 DNA sequence: TGTGCCAGCAGCTCTCAGGACACCCACGTAGACATTCAGTACTTC. The chain carries TRBV11-2 and TRBJ2-4; tentative D call: TRBD1 (5 bases). Germline V lookup: CDR1 SGHAT, CDR2 FQNNGV. Trimming removed 4 bases from V and 8 bases from J, with 18 bases in between. There are 15 residues in the CDR3.

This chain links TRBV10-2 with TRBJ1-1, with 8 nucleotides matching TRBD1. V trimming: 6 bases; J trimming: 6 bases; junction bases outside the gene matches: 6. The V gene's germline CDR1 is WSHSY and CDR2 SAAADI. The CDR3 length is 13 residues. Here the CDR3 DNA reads TGCGCCAGCAGCGGACAGGGAATCTCTGAAGCTTTCTTT. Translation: CASSGQGISEAFF.

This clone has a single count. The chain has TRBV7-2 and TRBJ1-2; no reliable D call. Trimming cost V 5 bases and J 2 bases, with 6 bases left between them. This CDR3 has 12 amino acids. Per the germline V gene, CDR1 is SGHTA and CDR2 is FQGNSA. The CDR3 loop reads CASSPSNYGYTF. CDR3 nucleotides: TGTGCCAGCAGCCCATCCAACTATGGCTACACCTTC.